These T cell receptor beta chains were read from a single sample in a study of blood T cell repertoires in COVID-19. TCRdb keeps only in-frame clones here, not all; method: immunoSEQ multiplex PCR. The sample lists about 200,000 clones; approximately 84% were seen once. Sequences were obtained from peripheral blood. Receptors originate from a human donor with acute or convalescent COVID-19. The donor label of this sample is uncertain. The CDR3 runs from the conserved cysteine through the conserved F or W. The D gene is left open where the match is weak. Not all rows give a size; the values are once, few, many and, for expanded clones, a class.

>NA|NA|TRBV11-2|TRBJ2-2
CASSPSQGSTGELFF
TGTGCCAGCAGCCCCAGCCAGGGATCGACCGGGGAGCTGTTTTTT
>NA|TRBD1|TRBV11-2|TRBJ1-3
CASSMGQSSGNTIYF
TGTGCCAGCAGCATGGGACAGTCCTCTGGAAACACCATATATTTT
>NA|TRBD2|TRBV5-1|TRBJ2-2
CASSLTSGYTGELFF
TGCGCCAGCAGCTTGACTAGCGGTTACACCGGGGAGCTGTTTTTT
>NA|TRBD2|TRBV6-5|TRBJ2-7
CASSYSSGSVYEQYF
TGTGCCAGCAGTTACTCGAGCGGGAGTGTCTACGAGCAGTACTTC
>NA|NA|TRBV27|TRBJ2-4
CASSPGLAKNIQYF
TGTGCCAGCAGTCCGGGACTAGCCAAAAACATTCAGTACTTC
>few|TRBD1|TRBV5-1|TRBJ1-2
CASSPEGQNYGYTF
TGCGCCAGCAGCCCCGAGGGACAGAACTATGGCTACACCTTC
>NA|TRBD1|TRBV2|TRBJ1-2
CASSAQGAFNYGYTF
TGTGCCAGCAGTGCTCAGGGGGCATTCAACTATGGCTACACCTTC
>once|TRBD1|TRBV27|TRBJ2-7
CASSFGQGYEQYF
TGTGCCAGCAGTTTCGGACAGGGCTACGAGCAGTACTTC
>few|NA|TRBV19|TRBJ2-7
CASSPGRREASYEQYF
TGTGCCAGTTCCCCTGGGCGTCGGGAAGCTTCCTACGAGCAGTACTTC
>once|NA|TRBV7-3|TRBJ2-5
CASSLRAGSSDETQYF
TGTGCCAGCAGCTTAAGGGCTGGGTCTAGCGACGAGACCCAGTACTTC
>NA|TRBD2|TRBV27|TRBJ2-5
CASSPFGGETQYF
TGTGCCAGCAGTCCCTTCGGGGGGGAGACCCAGTACTTC
>once|TRBD1|TRBV5-1|TRBJ2-7
CASSPRDSDYEQYF
TGCGCCAGCAGCCCCCGGGACAGCGACTACGAGCAGTACTTC
>once|TRBD1|TRBV7-3|TRBJ1-1
CASSQQGTEAFF
TGTGCCAGCAGCCAACAGGGGACTGAAGCTTTCTTT
>few|TRBD2|TRBV30|TRBJ2-7
CAWTGRGDYEQYF
TGTGCCTGGACGGGGCGGGGGGACTACGAGCAGTACTTC
>NA|TRBD2|TRBV29-1|TRBJ2-1
CSVEGLAVSYNEQFF
TGCAGCGTTGAGGGACTAGCGGTTTCCTACAATGAGCAGTTCTTC
>NA|NA|TRBV6-5|TRBJ1-6
CASSYIRGAPLHF
TGTGCCAGCAGTTACATTAGGGGTGCACCCCTCCACTTT
>once|TRBD2|TRBV30|TRBJ2-2
CAWDAGTSGRNTGELFF
TGTGCCTGGGACGCCGGGACTAGCGGGAGAAACACCGGGGAGCTGTTTTTT
>NA|NA|TRBV6-5|TRBJ1-4
CASSFMAGVNEKLFF
TGTGCCAGCAGTTTCATGGCAGGGGTTAATGAAAAACTGTTTTTT
>NA|NA|TRBV20-1|TRBJ2-3
CSASWGRDTQYF
TGCAGTGCTAGTTGGGGGCGGGATACGCAGTATTTT
>few|TRBD1|TRBV5-1|TRBJ2-7
CASSSGQGVEQYF
TGCGCCAGCAGCTCCGGACAGGGAGTCGAGCAGTACTTC
>NA|TRBD2|TRBV6-7|TRBJ2-3
CASPRVAGDLSTDTQYF
TGTGCCAGCCCCAGGGTAGCGGGAGACCTGAGCACAGATACGCAGTATTTT
>NA|TRBD2|TRBV6-6|TRBJ2-7
CASREREPYEQYF
TGTGCCAGTCGAGAGCGGGAGCCCTACGAGCAGTACTTC
>NA|TRBD1|TRBV6-5|TRBJ1-4
CASGDRAEKLFF
TGTGCCAGCGGGGACAGGGCTGAAAAACTGTTTTTT
>few|NA|TRBV12-5|TRBJ2-1
CASGFGRGSNEQFF
TGTGCTAGTGGTTTTGGCCGCGGGTCCAATGAGCAGTTCTTC
>NA|NA|TRBV5-1|TRBJ1-2
CASSLEQNYGYTF
TGCGCCAGCAGCTTGGAACAGAACTATGGCTACACCTTC
>NA|NA|TRBV6-5|TRBJ2-7
CASTQGGSNYEQYF
TGTGCCAGCACCCAAGGAGGGAGTAACTACGAGCAGTACTTC
>few|NA|TRBV4-2|TRBJ2-7
CASSLGPDEQYF
TGTGCCAGCAGCCTTGGGCCTGATGAGCAGTACTTC
>NA|NA|TRBV2|TRBJ2-4
CASRGGNGIKNIQYF
TGTGCCAGCAGGGGCGGGAACGGTATAAAAAACATTCAGTACTTC
>NA|TRBD2|TRBV29-1|TRBJ2-1
CSASTSGAFYNEQFF
TGCAGCGCTAGCACTAGCGGAGCGTTCTACAATGAGCAGTTCTTC
>NA|TRBD2|TRBV18|TRBJ2-1
CASSLGTSSYNEQFF
TGTGCCAGCTCACTGGGGACTAGCTCCTACAATGAGCAGTTCTTC
>few|TRBD1|TRBV19|TRBJ2-7
CASSYRGPYEQYF
TGTGCCAGTAGTTACAGGGGGCCCTACGAGCAGTACTTC
>NA|TRBD2|TRBV28|TRBJ2-5
CASRTSSGGEETQYF
TGTGCCAGCAGAACAAGTAGCGGGGGGGAAGAGACCCAGTACTTC
>NA|TRBD2|TRBV7-9|TRBJ2-2
CASSRAGGETGELFF
TGTGCCAGCAGCCGAGCGGGAGGTGAGACCGGGGAGCTGTTTTTT
>few|TRBD1|TRBV14|TRBJ2-7
CASSQGIRGTGDEQYF
TGTGCCAGCAGCCAAGGGATCAGGGGGACCGGGGACGAGCAGTACTTC
>NA|NA|TRBV9|TRBJ2-7
CASSVGEGSVYEQYF
TGTGCCAGCAGCGTAGGCGAGGGATCGGTTTACGAGCAGTACTTC
>few|NA|TRBV6-5|TRBJ1-1
CASSDTMNTEAFF
TGTGCCAGCAGCGATACAATGAACACTGAAGCTTTCTTT
>NA|TRBD1|TRBV18|TRBJ2-1
CASSPIQGAYNEQFF
TGTGCCAGCTCACCAATCCAGGGGGCCTACAATGAGCAGTTCTTC
>few|TRBD2|TRBV5-5|TRBJ2-2
CASSLSPSGRVTGELFF
TGTGCCAGCAGCTTATCGCCTAGCGGGAGGGTCACCGGGGAGCTGTTTTTT
>NA|NA|TRBV19|TRBJ1-5
CASSDRYSNQPQHF
TGTGCCAGTAGTGACAGGTATAGCAATCAGCCCCAGCATTTT
>NA|TRBD2|TRBV5-1|TRBJ2-3
CASSSPGTSGRPGTDTQYF
TGCGCCAGCAGCTCCCCCGGGACTAGCGGGAGACCTGGCACAGATACGCAGTATTTT
>few|NA|TRBV6-2/TRBV6-3|TRBJ1-4
CASSYRTPRGTNEKLFF
TGTGCCAGCAGTTACCGGACGCCCCGGGGAACTAATGAAAAACTGTTTTTT
>NA|TRBD2|TRBV9|TRBJ2-1
CASSVTSGNNEQFF
TGTGCCAGCAGCGTGACTAGCGGAAACAATGAGCAGTTCTTC
>few|TRBD2|TRBV5-4|TRBJ2-5
CASSLGLARYQETQYF
TGTGCCAGCAGTCTTGGACTAGCGAGGTACCAAGAGACCCAGTACTTC
>NA|NA|TRBV18|TRBJ1-5
CASSPQQGSNQPQHF
TGTGCCAGCTCACCGCAACAGGGTAGCAATCAGCCCCAGCATTTT
>NA|TRBD1|TRBV6-5|TRBJ2-7
CASSPGTGIYEQYF
TGTGCCAGCAGTCCCGGGACAGGGATCTACGAGCAGTACTTC
>once|TRBD1|TRBV27|TRBJ2-2
CASSTTRTGTGRTGELFF
TGTGCCAGCAGTACCACCCGGACCGGGACAGGGAGGACCGGGGAGCTGTTTTTT
>NA|NA|TRBV3-1/TRBV3-2|TRBJ2-7
CASSQDGQGWFGQYF
TGTGCCAGCAGCCAAGATGGCCAGGGGTGGTTCGGGCAGTACTTC